Below are 29 T cell receptor beta chains sequenced from a single sample in a study of T cell changes during pregnancy in multiple sclerosis. Here immunoSEQ multiplex PCR was the method, and the copy in TCRdb shows in-frame clones only, minus some. The sample has 50,000 to 65,000 clones; approximately 93% are singletons. Sample: CD8+ T cells from peripheral blood mononuclear cells, taken in the second trimester of pregnancy. The receptors shown here come from a female donor with multiple sclerosis, enrolled in a pregnancy study.

The chain recombines TRBV4-2 with TRBJ2-2, with 13 positions matching TRBD2. The CDR3 spans 18 residues. The J segment lost 5 bases and the V segment lost 1 base, leaving 7 bases of the junction unmatched. Germline V CDR1 and CDR2: LGHNA, YNFKEQ. The CDR3 sequence is CASSQVGLAGQGTGELFF. The CDR3 nucleotides are TGTGCCAGCAGCCAAGTGGGACTAGCGGGACAAGGTACCGGGGAGCTGTTTTTT.

The chain employs TRBV27 and TRBJ2-1, with 10 bases identical to TRBD1. This CDR3 contains 15 residues. Germline assignment: CDR1 MNHEY and CDR2 SMNVEV (reference sequence). Trimming took 5 bases from V and 5 from J; bases not matched to a gene: 6. The CDR3 here is CASSDRGRGNNEQFF. The DNA for the CDR3 is TGTGCCAGCAGTGACAGGGGGCGAGGGAACAATGAGCAGTTCTTC.

V is TRBV4-3 and J is TRBJ2-7; maybe TRBD2 (6 bases). Germline-derived CDR1 and CDR2 are LGHNA and YSLEER. CDR3 length equals 15 residues. V was pared by 0 bases and J by 0 bases, with 9 bases between. In DNA, the CDR3 is TGCGCCAGCAGCCAAGAGGTTAGCGGCTCCTACGAGCAGTACTTC. Translated, it gives CASSQEVSGSYEQYF.

The chain employs TRBV2 and TRBJ2-1; D unclear. The CDR3 is 10 residues long. Germline V lookup: CDR1 SNHLY, CDR2 FYNNEI. With 6 bases removed from V and 10 bases from J, the gap between germline ends came to 7 bases. In DNA, the CDR3 is TGTGCCAGCAGGACATTCGAGCAGTTCTTC. Its protein is CASRTFEQFF. Filled out from reference TRBV2 and TRBJ2-1, the complete variable domain reads EPEVTQTPSHQVTQMGQEVILRCVPISNHLYFYWYRQILGQKVEFLVSFYNNEISEKSEIFDDQFSVERPDGSNFTLKIRSTKLEDSAMYFCASRTFEQFFGPGTRLTVL.

This clone has just one count. The rearrangement uses TRBV5-6 and TRBJ2-7; 9 bases line up with TRBD1. The CDR3 length is 15 residues. The J segment lost 1 base and the V segment lost 0 bases, leaving 2 bases of the junction unmatched. Looked up from germline, CDR1 is SGHDT and CDR2 is YYEEEE. Written as DNA, the CDR3 is TGTGCCAGCAGCTTGGTGACAGGGGGTTCCTACGAGCAGTACTTC. It yields the protein CASSLVTGGSYEQYF.

The chain is built from TRBV9 and TRBJ2-5, with 11 bases fitting TRBD1. V lost 3 bases and J lost 2; bases outside the gene matches: 3. This CDR3 has 15 amino acids. From germline, CDR1 is SGDLS and CDR2 YYNGEE. CDR3 sequence (DNA): TGTGCCAGCAGCGGGGGGACAGGGGGACAAGAGACCCAGTACTTC. Amino acids: CASSGGTGGQETQYF. Filled out from reference TRBV9 and TRBJ2-5, the complete variable domain reads DSGVTQTPKHLITATGQRVTLRCSPRSGDLSVYWYQQSLDQGLQFLIQYYNGEERAKGNILERFSAQQFPDLHSELNLSSLELGDSALYFCASSGGTGGQETQYFGPGTRLLVL.

V is TRBV4-1 and J is TRBJ2-3, with 15 positions matching TRBD2. Germline CDR1 MGHRA, CDR2 YSYEKL. V was clipped by 1 base and J by 1 base; unmatched bases: 6. The CDR3 has 19 amino acids. CDR3 protein: CASSQGFRTSGRGTDTQYF. In DNA form, the CDR3 reads TGCGCCAGCAGCCAAGGCTTCCGGACTAGCGGGAGGGGCACAGATACGCAGTATTTT.

This clone has a single count. J is TRBJ2-7 and V is TRBV5-4; D is perhaps TRBD2 (5 bases). The CDR3 totals 12 residues. With 4 bases removed from V and 5 bases from J, the gap between germline ends came to 10 bases. Looked up from germline, CDR1 is SGHNT and CDR2 is YYREEE (reference sequence). The CDR3 spells CASSLEGNEQYF. The DNA for the CDR3 is TGTGCCAGCAGCCTCGAGGGAAACGAGCAGTACTTC.

The V gene is TRBV28, the J gene TRBJ1-2; a possible D gene is TRBD1 (5 bases). CDR3 length equals 15 residues. Between the trimmed V and J ends, which lost 7 bases and 2 bases, there was a span of 17 bases. Germline values: CDR1 MDHEN, CDR2 SYDVKM. The CDR3 DNA is TGTGCCAGCACCACCCCCCGGCGGGGGAACTATGGCTACACCTTC. Translation: CASTTPRRGNYGYTF.

The J gene is TRBJ2-7, the V gene TRBV4-2; 8 bases match TRBD1. The CDR3 loop spans 15 amino acids. With V trimmed by 0 bases and J by 5 bases, 6 bases remained unmatched. Germline loops: CDR1 LGHNA, CDR2 YNFKEQ. CDR3 amino acids: CASSQERTGFDEQYF. The DNA for the CDR3 is TGTGCCAGCAGCCAAGAAAGGACAGGGTTCGACGAGCAGTACTTC.

V is TRBV9 and J is TRBJ2-1; 15 bases agree with TRBD2. CDR3 length: 15 amino acids. CDR1 and CDR2 from the germline V gene are SGDLS and YYNGEE. J gave up 7 bases and V 3 bases, and 2 bases lay outside the gene matches. CDR3 in DNA: TGTGCCAGCAGCGAGGGACTAGCGGGAGGAAATGAGCAGTTCTTC. Translated: CASSEGLAGGNEQFF.

This rearrangement joins TRBV5-4 to TRBJ2-7; 7 bases line up with TRBD1. The CDR3 length is 13 residues. Unmatched junction bases numbered 2, after V lost 2 bases and J lost 3 bases. Germline V CDR1 and CDR2: SGHNT, YYREEE (reference sequence). For the CDR3, the DNA is TGTGCCAGCAGCTTTTACAGGGGCTACGAGCAGTACTTC. It translates to CASSFYRGYEQYF.

The gene calls are TRBV2 and TRBJ2-6, with 8 positions matching TRBD1. The CDR3 loop spans 19 amino acids. The V and J ends lost 7 bases and 0 bases, in that order; junction bases with no gene match: 14. The germline V gene has CDR1 SNHLY and CDR2 FYNNEI. CDR3 region: CASTDPRAGGSSGANVLTF. In nucleotides, the CDR3 is TGTGCCAGCACTGACCCCAGGGCAGGGGGCTCCTCTGGGGCCAACGTCCTGACTTTC.

The rearrangement joins TRBV5-8 to TRBJ2-3, with D possibly being TRBD2 (6 bases). CDR1 and CDR2 from the germline V gene are SGHTS and YDEGEE. Trimming shortened V by 3 bases and J by 0 bases, and 11 bases separated the two germline ends. CDR3 length: 15 residues. CDR3 in amino acids: CASSSGTSSTDTQYF. CDR3 bases: TGTGCCAGCAGCTCTGGGACTTCTAGCACAGATACGCAGTATTTT.

The rearrangement links TRBV4-1 to TRBJ1-2; TRBD1 matches 7 bases. This CDR3 is 14 amino acids long. The ends lost 1 base at V and 4 bases at J; junction bases unmatched: 3. Germline V gene sequence: CDR1 MGHRA, CDR2 YSYEKL. CDR3 protein: CASSQARGSYGYTF. CDR3 DNA: TGCGCCAGCAGCCAAGCCAGGGGGAGCTATGGCTACACCTTC.

The V and J genes are TRBV4-1 and TRBJ1-5, with D perhaps TRBD1 (5 bases). Germline CDR1 is MGHRA and CDR2 is YSYEKL. The CDR3 is made up of 17 amino acids. Trimming took off 8 bases at V and 6 bases at J, with 26 bases between the two ends. For the CDR3, the DNA is TGCGCCAGCTGCGAGTCGGTACTTCAGGGAAATGTTCAGCCCCAGCATTTT. Translating gives CASCESVLQGNVQPQHF.

The chain uses TRBV27 and TRBJ2-3; D is ambiguous. Trimming shortened V by 5 bases and J by 5 bases, and 11 bases separated the two germline ends. Per the germline V gene, CDR1 is MNHEY and CDR2 is SMNVEV (reference sequence). This CDR3 spans 13 amino acids. CDR3 amino acids: CASSPEYIDTQYF. CDR3 nucleotides: TGTGCCAGCAGTCCAGAATACATAGATACGCAGTATTTT.

The chain joins TRBV27 to TRBJ1-1; 7 nucleotides align to TRBD1. The length of the CDR3 is 14 residues. Germline CDR1 MNHEY, CDR2 SMNVEV (reference sequence). Trimming cost V 5 bases and J 1 base; bases outside gene matches: 4. The CDR3: CASSPDRTNTEAFF. CDR3 bases: TGTGCCAGCAGTCCGGACAGGACGAACACTGAAGCTTTCTTT.

This rearrangement joins TRBV9 to TRBJ2-1, with 8 bases fitting TRBD1. V shed 4 bases, J shed 6 bases, and the junction held 3 bases outside the gene matches. This CDR3 is built from 13 residues. Per the germline V gene, CDR1 is SGDLS and CDR2 is YYNGEE. The CDR3 bases are TGTGCCAGCAGCTTCACAGGGGGCAATGAGCAGTTCTTC. Translating gives CASSFTGGNEQFF.

The chain uses TRBV6-4 and TRBJ2-1; 12 bases are shared with TRBD2. The CDR3 runs 18 residues. Germline V gene sequence: CDR1 MRHNA, CDR2 SNTAGT. Trimming cost V 2 bases and J 7 bases; bases outside gene matches: 12. The CDR3 region has the DNA TGTGCCAGCAGTGACGGCCTCAGACTAGCGGGAGATGTGAATGAGCAGTTCTTC. Translating gives CASSDGLRLAGDVNEQFF.

The rearrangement uses TRBV9 and TRBJ1-2; TRBD1 agrees at 7 bases. V was pared by 1 base and J by 5 bases, with 8 bases of the junction left unmatched. This CDR3 region has 15 residues. In germline, CDR1 is SGDLS, CDR2 YYNGEE. CDR3 bases: TGTGCCAGCAGCGTATCACTTCAGGGGGAATATGGCTACACCTTC. Protein: CASSVSLQGEYGYTF.

J is TRBJ2-7 and V is TRBV19; 8 bases align to TRBD2. The CDR3 loop spans 13 amino acids. Per the germline V gene, CDR1 is LNHDA and CDR2 is SQIVND (reference sequence). V lost 10 bases to trimming and J lost 7 bases; unmatched junction nucleotides: 12. Here the CDR3 reads CATHPGGGHEQYF. The CDR3, as DNA: TGTGCCACCCACCCCGGGGGGGGGCATGAGCAGTACTTC. Drawing the rest from reference TRBV19 and TRBJ2-7, the complete variable domain is DGGITQSPKYLFRKEGQNVTLSCEQNLNHDAMYWYRQDPGQGLRLIYYSQIVNDFQKGDIAEGYSVSREKKESFPLTVTSAQKNPTAFYLCATHPGGGHEQYFGPGTRLTVT.

This clone was recorded only once. The V call is TRBV7-8, the J call TRBJ2-1; the D gene is possibly TRBD2 (8 bases). Germline lookup yields CDR1 SGHVS and CDR2 FQNEAQ. The CDR3 length is 21 residues. The V end lost 2 bases, the J end lost 4 bases, and 30 bases lay between the germline ends. The CDR3 DNA reads as TGTGCCAGCAGCTTATTCCCTTTGGGACTAGAGGAGGAGGGGGCATACAATGAGCAGTTCTTC. It specifies CASSLFPLGLEEEGAYNEQFF. Full variable domain (outside the CDR3, taken from reference TRBV7-8 and TRBJ2-1): GAGVSQSPRYKVAKRGQDVALRCDPISGHVSLFWYQQALGQGPEFLTYFQNEAQLDKSGLPSDRFFAERPEGSVSTLKIQRTQQEDSAVYLCASSLFPLGLEEEGAYNEQFFGPGTRLTVL.

This chain joins TRBV7-8 and TRBJ2-2; TRBD2 matches 9 bases. CDR1 and CDR2 from the germline V gene are SGHVS and FQNEAQ. The length of the CDR3 is 15 residues. V lost 2 bases, J lost 9 bases, and 7 bases stayed unmatched. The CDR3 is CASSLRAGGLWELFF. As DNA, the CDR3 is TGTGCCAGCAGCTTACGGGCGGGAGGGCTTTGGGAGCTGTTTTTT.

The chain joins TRBV27 to TRBJ2-6; 7 nucleotides agree with TRBD1. The CDR3 has 18 residues. CDR1 and CDR2 from the germline V gene are MNHEY and SMNVEV (reference sequence). J lost 0 bases, V lost 4 bases, and 9 bases had no gene match. The CDR3 DNA follows: TGTGCCAGCAGTTCGCGACAGGGAATCCCCTCTGGGGCCAACGTCCTGACTTTC. It is translated as CASSSRQGIPSGANVLTF.

The chain links TRBV19 to TRBJ2-1; tentative D call: TRBD1 (6 bases). The CDR3 totals 13 residues. Trimming left V 1 base short and J 7 bases short, with 8 bases between. Germline-derived CDR1 and CDR2 are LNHDA and SQIVND (reference sequence). The CDR3 sequence: CASSIGRGNEQFF. The CDR3 nucleotides read TGTGCCAGTAGTATAGGCAGGGGAAATGAGCAGTTCTTC.

The CDR3 loop reads CASSQGSGSDTGELFF. DNA for the CDR3: TGCGCCAGCAGCCAAGGTAGCGGGAGTGACACCGGGGAGCTGTTTTTT. The V and J genes are TRBV4-1 and TRBJ2-2; 9 nucleotides agree with TRBD2. CDR3 length: 16 residues. Trimming cost V 1 base and J 3 bases; bases outside gene matches: 3. Germline CDR1 reads MGHRA; CDR2 reads YSYEKL.

On this clone itself: A junction end diverges from the germline sequence, so it may reflect a read error. The rearrangement links TRBV29-1 to TRBJ1-1; D remains unclear. Germline V gene data show CDR1 as SQVTM and CDR2 as ANQGSEA. The CDR3 loop spans 14 amino acids. CDR3 DNA sequence: TGCAGCGTTGAAACTCTGGAATTGAACACTAAAGCTTTCTTT. This codes for CSVETLELNTKAFF. The full variable domain, in which reference TRBV29-1 and TRBJ1-1 provide the parts outside the CDR3, is SAVISQKPSRDICQRGTSLTIQCQVDSQVTMMFWYRQQPGQSLTLIATANQGSEATYESGFVIDKFPISRPNLTFSTLTVSNMSPEDSSIYLCSVETLELNTKAFFGQGTRLTVV.

The CDR3 loop reads CASSLELPGPTYEQYF. DNA for the CDR3: TGTGCCAGCAGCTTGGAGTTGCCAGGGCCTACCTACGAGCAGTACTTC. The chain couples TRBV5-4 to TRBJ2-7, with a possible D match to TRBD1 (5 bases). Trimming cost V 0 bases and J 2 bases, with 15 bases left between them. The CDR3 length is 16 residues. Germline CDR1 and CDR2: SGHNT and YYREEE (reference sequence).